A selection of T cell receptor beta chains follows, all from one sample in a study of T cell repertoires in cytomegalovirus infection. One entry per CDR3 protein results from TCRdb running MiXCR on the reads. In the table there are 200,000 to 300,000 distinct CDR3 sequences, roughly 13% of which are singletons. The sample taken for sequencing was PBMCs. The source is a human donor in good health (CMV status not recorded). Some clones in this sample may be carry-over from other donors' samples. Both conserved end residues are part of each CDR3. Fields, in order: CDR3 protein, CDR3 DNA, D gene, clone size, V gene, J gene. A D gene is named only where the DNA matches it firmly. Clone size is given for some rows only: seen once, a few or many times, or a class if the clone is expanded.

CDR3: CASSLVQTGNTEAFF
DNA: TGTGCCAGCAGCTTAGTGCAGACCGGGAACACTGAAGCTTTCTTT
D: -
size: many
V: TRBV7-9
J: TRBJ1-1

CDR3: CASSPGLAGDRNNEQFF
DNA: TGTGCCAGCAGTCCCGGGCTAGCGGGAGACCGTAACAATGAGCAGTTCTTC
D: TRBD2
size: many
V: TRBV6-2/TRBV6-3
J: TRBJ2-1

CDR3: CASSREGVSTDTQYF
DNA: TGTGCCAGCAGCCGAGAGGGGGTTAGCACAGATACGCAGTATTTT
D: -
size: many
V: TRBV7-3
J: TRBJ2-3

CDR3: CASAFPTHSGNTIYF
DNA: TGTGCCAGCGCCTTCCCGACGCACTCTGGAAACACCATATATTTT
D: -
size: many
V: TRBV7-2
J: TRBJ1-3

CDR3: CSAKERWRGDYGYTF
DNA: TGCAGTGCTAAAGAGAGGTGGCGTGGGGACTATGGCTACACCTTC
D: -
size: -
V: TRBV20-1
J: TRBJ1-2

CDR3: CASSQDLGGSLYEQYF
DNA: TGCGCCAGCAGCCAAGATCTAGGAGGGTCTCTCTACGAGCAGTACTTC
D: -
size: few
V: TRBV4-1
J: TRBJ2-7

CDR3: CSVDPANNEQFF
DNA: TGCAGCGTTGATCCCGCCAACAATGAGCAGTTCTTC
D: -
size: few
V: TRBV29-1
J: TRBJ2-1

CDR3: CASSSYPESAFF
DNA: TGTGCCAGCAGCTCCTACCCCGAATCGGCTTTCTTT
D: -
size: -
V: TRBV7-9
J: TRBJ1-1

CDR3: CASSFGWGQTGELFF
DNA: TGCGCCAGCAGCTTCGGTTGGGGGCAGACCGGGGAGCTGTTTTTT
D: -
size: -
V: TRBV5-1
J: TRBJ2-2

CDR3: CASSLGLRDEQYF
DNA: TGTGCCAGCAGTTTGGGACTCAGGGACGAGCAGTACTTC
D: -
size: -
V: TRBV6-1
J: TRBJ2-7

CDR3: CASSFSKGVSYNSPLHF
DNA: TGTGCCAGCAGTTTCAGCAAGGGGGTCTCCTATAATTCACCCCTCCACTTT
D: -
size: -
V: TRBV28
J: TRBJ1-6

CDR3: CASRDTPSGRFVDEQFF
DNA: TGTGCCAGCAGAGACACTCCCAGCGGGAGATTTGTCGATGAGCAGTTCTTC
D: TRBD2
size: -
V: TRBV6-2/TRBV6-3
J: TRBJ2-1

CDR3: CASSLVPPQGELFF
DNA: TGTGCCAGCAGCTTAGTTCCCCCCCAAGGGGAGCTGTTTTTT
D: -
size: many
V: TRBV11-2
J: TRBJ2-2

CDR3: CASSSRDTTPRTQYF
DNA: TGTGCCAGCAGCTCTCGGGACACCACCCCGAGGACCCAGTACTTC
D: -
size: -
V: TRBV7-2
J: TRBJ2-5